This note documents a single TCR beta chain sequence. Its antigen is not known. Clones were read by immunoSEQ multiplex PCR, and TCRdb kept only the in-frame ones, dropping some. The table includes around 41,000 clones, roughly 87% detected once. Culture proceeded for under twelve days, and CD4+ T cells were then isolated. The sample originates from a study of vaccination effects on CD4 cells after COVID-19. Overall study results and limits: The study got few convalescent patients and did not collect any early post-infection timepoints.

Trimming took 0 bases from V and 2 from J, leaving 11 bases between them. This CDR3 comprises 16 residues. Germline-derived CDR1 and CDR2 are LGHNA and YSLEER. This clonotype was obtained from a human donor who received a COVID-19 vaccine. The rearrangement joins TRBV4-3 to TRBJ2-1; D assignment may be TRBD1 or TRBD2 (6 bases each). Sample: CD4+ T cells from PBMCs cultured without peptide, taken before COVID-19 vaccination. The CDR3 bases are TGCGCCAGCAGCCAAGAAGGAGGGGGGACCTACAATGAGCAGTTCTTC. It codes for CASSQEGGGTYNEQFF.